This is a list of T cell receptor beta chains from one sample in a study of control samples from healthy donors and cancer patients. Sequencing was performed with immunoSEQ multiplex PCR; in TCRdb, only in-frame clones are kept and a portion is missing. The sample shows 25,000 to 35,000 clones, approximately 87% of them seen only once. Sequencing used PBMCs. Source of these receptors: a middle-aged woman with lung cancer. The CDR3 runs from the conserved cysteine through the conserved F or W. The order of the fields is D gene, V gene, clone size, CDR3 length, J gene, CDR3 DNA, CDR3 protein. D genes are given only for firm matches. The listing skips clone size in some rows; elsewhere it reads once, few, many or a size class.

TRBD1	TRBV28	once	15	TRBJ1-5	TGTGCCAGCAGCTCGCCGGGACAGGGTTTACAGCCCCAGCATTTT	CASSSPGQGLQPQHF
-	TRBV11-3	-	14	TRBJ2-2	TGTGCCAGCAGCTCTCGTGCGGGCACCGGGGAGCTGTTTTTT	CASSSRAGTGELFF
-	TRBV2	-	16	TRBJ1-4	TGTGCCAGCAGTGAAATAGGAAGGGACCAGAATGAAAAACTGTTTTTT	CASSEIGRDQNEKLFF
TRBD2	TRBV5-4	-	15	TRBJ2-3	TGTGCCAGCTCTAAGGCTAGCGGTAGCACAGATACGCAGTATTTT	CASSKASGSTDTQYF
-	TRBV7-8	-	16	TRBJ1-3	TGTGCCAGCAGTCCCGGGCGAGCAACCTCTGGAAACACCATATATTTT	CASSPGRATSGNTIYF
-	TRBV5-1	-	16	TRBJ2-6	TGCGCCAGCAGCCGAACCTCGAGCTCTGGGGCCAACGTCCTGACTTTC	CASSRTSSSGANVLTF
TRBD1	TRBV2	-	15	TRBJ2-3	TGTGCCAGCAGTGTGTTAACAGGGGTCACAGATACGCAGTATTTT	CASSVLTGVTDTQYF
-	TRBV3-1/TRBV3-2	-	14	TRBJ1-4	TGTGCCAGCAGCCAGAATCCAACTAATGAAAAACTGTTTTTT	CASSQNPTNEKLFF
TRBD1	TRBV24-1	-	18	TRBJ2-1	TGTGCCACCAGCAATAAAGAGGACAGGCGTTCCCCCTACAATGAGCAGTTCTTC	CATSNKEDRRSPYNEQFF
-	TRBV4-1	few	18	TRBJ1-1	TGCGCCAGCAGCCAAGACGGACGCACCTCCAACAGGGAAACTGAAGCTTTCTTT	CASSQDGRTSNRETEAFF
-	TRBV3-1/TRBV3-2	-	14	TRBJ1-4	TGTGCCAGCAGCCAAGATTTAGCTAATGAAAAACTGTTTTTT	CASSQDLANEKLFF
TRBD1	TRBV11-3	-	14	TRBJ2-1	TGTGCCAGCAGGGAAGGACAGGGGTCGGATGAGCAGTTCTTC	CASREGQGSDEQFF